Below, 28 T cell receptor beta chains from the same sample are listed, as sequenced in a study of cytomegalovirus exposure and HLA in healthy donors. With 60 Vbeta and 13 Jbeta primers, the PCR was carried out. This table comes from immunoSEQ multiplex PCR, and its TCRdb copy is limited to in-frame clones, with some not included. Among around 21,000 clones listed, about 77% were seen once. The specimen sequenced was PBMCs. These receptors were taken from a man aged 55 to 70 in good health and CMV-seronegative.

This clone turned up a few times. The rearrangement joins TRBV30 to TRBJ2-3, with 9 nucleotides matching TRBD2. The V segment lost 7 bases and the J segment 2 bases; nucleotides outside the gene matches: 16. The CDR3 totals 17 residues. The germline CDR1 and CDR2 sequences are GTSNPN and SVGIG (reference sequence). CDR3 loop: CASQGDFSGSNTDTQYF. The DNA of the CDR3 is TGTGCCTCTCAGGGGGATTTTAGCGGGAGTAACACAGATACGCAGTATTTT.

The V gene is TRBV7-3, the J gene TRBJ1-1; D call uncertain. The germline V gene has CDR1 SGHTA and CDR2 FQGTGA. Trimming stripped 5 bases from V and 2 bases from J, with 9 bases between. The CDR3 length is 13 residues. CDR3 in DNA: TGTGCCAGCAGCCGCAGTGTTAACACTGAAGCTTTCTTT. Translated: CASSRSVNTEAFF.

V gene TRBV7-2 combines with J gene TRBJ1-2; no clear D. The germline gives CDR1 SGHTA, CDR2 FQGNSA. The germline V and J ends were trimmed by 2 bases and 5 bases, with 12 bases remaining between them. The CDR3 covers 14 residues. The CDR3 is CASSLTQVGYGYTF. CDR3 DNA: TGTGCCAGCAGCTTAACGCAGGTCGGTTATGGCTACACCTTC.

V usage is TRBV7-9 and J usage is TRBJ2-1, with TRBD2 identical over 10 bases. The germline V gene has CDR1 SEHNR and CDR2 FQNEAQ (reference sequence). This CDR3 is 15 amino acids long. The V gene end was trimmed by 6 bases and the J gene end by 5 bases; junction bases not matched to a gene: 7. The chain's CDR3 is CASSFLAGANNEQFF. Here the CDR3 DNA reads TGTGCCAGCAGTTTTCTAGCGGGGGCTAACAATGAGCAGTTCTTC. The full variable domain, with the rest looked up from reference TRBV7-9 and TRBJ2-1, is DTGVSQNPRHKITKRGQNVTFRCDPISEHNRLYWYRQTLGQGPEFLTYFQNEAQLEKSRLLSDRFSAERPKGSFSTLEIQRTEQGDSAMYLCASSFLAGANNEQFFGPGTRLTVL.

In DNA form, the CDR3 reads TGTGCCAGCAGCTTAGGGCTAGAGACCCAGTACTTC. It specifies CASSLGLETQYF. V usage is TRBV7-6 and J usage is TRBJ2-5; D unclear. V shed 1 base and J shed 4 bases, with 4 bases lying between them. Per the germline V gene, CDR1 is SGHVS and CDR2 is FNYEAQ. The CDR3 is made up of 12 amino acids.

This clone has just a few counts. The gene calls are TRBV5-8 and TRBJ2-1; D is perhaps TRBD2 (8 bases). V was cut by 4 bases and J by 8 bases, with 22 bases left in between. The CDR3 has 16 residues. Germline V gives CDR1 SGHTS, CDR2 YDEGEE. The CDR3 coding sequence is TGTGCCAGCAGCCCTAGGGGGCGGGAGGCGAAAGATGAGCAGTTCTTC. Translated, it gives CASSPRGREAKDEQFF.

The chain couples TRBV6-4 to TRBJ2-6; the match to TRBD1 covers 9 bases. V gave up 4 bases and J gave up 0 bases; unmatched junction bases: 1. This CDR3 spans 16 amino acids. Germline values: CDR1 MRHNA, CDR2 SNTAGT. The CDR3 region has the DNA TGTGCCAGCAGTGGACAGGGGGTCTCTGGGGCCAACGTCCTGACTTTC. It specifies CASSGQGVSGANVLTF.

The chain couples TRBV7-2 to TRBJ1-2; D not resolved. CDR1 SGHTA and CDR2 FQGNSA come from the germline V gene. V lost 4 bases, J lost 2 bases, and 8 bases lay in between. This CDR3 is built from 13 residues. CDR3 amino acids: CASSSYPNYGYTF. CDR3 DNA sequence: TGTGCCAGCAGCTCCTATCCCAACTATGGCTACACCTTC.

On this clone itself: Germline is not matched at one junction end, which may reflect a read error. The chain uses TRBV6-1 and TRBJ2-1; 12 nucleotides line up with TRBD2. This CDR3 region has 15 residues. CDR1 is MNHNS, CDR2 SASEGT, per germline. The CDR3 DNA reads TGTGCCACTAGACTAGCGGGAGAAAAGAGCAATGGGCAGTTCTTC. As protein: CATRLAGEKSNGQFF.

The chain recombines TRBV6-6 with TRBJ2-7; D possibly corresponds to TRBD1 (6 bases). The CDR3 consists of 15 residues. The germline V and J ends were trimmed by 5 bases and 3 bases, with 17 bases remaining between them. Germline-derived CDR1 and CDR2 are MNHNY and SVGAGI (reference sequence). CDR3 in amino acids: CASSPDRSSYYEQYF. CDR3 DNA sequence: TGTGCCAGCAGTCCGGACAGATCCAGTTACTACGAGCAGTACTTC.

The chain is built from TRBV4-1 and TRBJ2-5, with TRBD1 identical over 9 bases. The J call may be incorrect, as the DNA end agrees better with TRBJ2-7. Per the germline V gene, CDR1 is MGHRA and CDR2 is YSYEKL. The CDR3 contains 16 residues. The CDR3 loop is CASSQGPGQGGYEQYF. CDR3 bases: TGCGCCAGCAGCCAGGGTCCGGGACAGGGAGGATACGAGCAGTACTTC.

The J gene is TRBJ2-5, the V gene TRBV7-2; 7 bases are shared with TRBD2. Germline V lookup: CDR1 SGHTA, CDR2 FQGNSA. The CDR3 is 15 residues long. With 3 bases clipped from V and 5 bases from J, the junction kept 9 bases outside the gene matches. The CDR3 spells CASSFRAGLWETQYF. In nucleotides, the CDR3 is TGTGCCAGCAGCTTCAGAGCGGGACTCTGGGAGACCCAGTACTTC.

This chain connects TRBV5-1 to TRBJ2-1, with 10 bases matching TRBD1. The germline V gene has CDR1 SGHRS and CDR2 YFSETQ. The CDR3 is 15 residues long. With V trimmed by 3 bases and J by 3 bases, 3 bases remained unmatched. CDR3 sequence: CASSYGQGGYNEQFF. As DNA, the CDR3 is TGCGCCAGCAGCTACGGACAGGGGGGCTACAATGAGCAGTTCTTC.

This clone was seen more than once but under ten times. The CDR3 region has the DNA TGTGCCAGCAGCCGTTATACAACAGATGAGCAGTTCTTC. Encoded protein: CASSRYTTDEQFF. This chain uses TRBV7-3 with TRBJ2-1; D unclear. CDR1 and CDR2 from the germline V gene are SGHTA and FQGTGA. This CDR3 has 13 residues. The ends were cut back, 5 bases at V and 8 bases at J, with 13 bases in the middle.

The chain joins TRBV5-1 to TRBJ1-1; tentative D call: TRBD1 (6 bases). CDR1 is SGHRS, CDR2 YFSETQ, per germline. The CDR3 totals 14 residues. V lost 4 bases and J 0 bases, leaving 10 bases between the germline ends. The CDR3 here is CASSPAGVNTEAFF. CDR3 DNA sequence: TGCGCCAGCAGCCCCGCAGGGGTGAACACTGAAGCTTTCTTT.

J is TRBJ2-2 and V is TRBV9; D may be TRBD1 (6 bases). V shed 0 bases and J shed 5 bases, with 14 bases lying between them. CDR1 and CDR2 from the germline V gene are SGDLS and YYNGEE. The CDR3 contains 16 residues. CDR3 sequence: CASSVVWTEGTGELFF. The CDR3 coding sequence is TGTGCCAGCAGCGTAGTATGGACAGAGGGAACCGGGGAGCTGTTTTTT.

V and J are TRBV14 and TRBJ1-4, with 7 positions matching TRBD1. Looked up from germline, CDR1 is SGHDN and CDR2 is FVKESK. The V and J ends lost 4 bases and 0 bases, in that order; junction bases with no gene match: 11. The CDR3 loop spans 18 amino acids. The CDR3 protein is CASSPQRQGFSTNEKLFF. CDR3 DNA: TGTGCCAGCAGCCCGCAAAGACAGGGTTTTTCAACTAATGAAAAACTGTTTTTT. The variable domain in full, with the rest retrieved from reference TRBV14 and TRBJ1-4, is EAGVTQFPSHSVIEKGQTVTLRCDPISGHDNLYWYRRVMGKEIKFLLHFVKESKQDESGMPNNRFLAERTGGTYSTLKVQPAELEDSGVYFCASSPQRQGFSTNEKLFFGSGTQLSVL.

This rearrangement joins TRBV5-3 to TRBJ2-7, with 10 positions matching TRBD2. TRBV5-3 is identified as an open reading frame with a role that is uncertain. The V and J ends lost 8 bases and 2 bases, in that order; junction bases with no gene match: 16. The CDR3 has 17 residues. CDR3 DNA: TGTGCCAGTCCCCGGGCCGAAGCGGGAGGGGAAGCCTACGAGCAGTACTTC. Protein sequence: CASPRAEAGGEAYEQYF.

The chain recombines TRBV14 with TRBJ1-2; D uncertain. The germline gives CDR1 SGHDN, CDR2 FVKESK. The length of the CDR3 is 14 residues. The germline V and J ends were trimmed by 1 base and 4 bases, with 10 bases remaining between them. DNA of the CDR3: TGTGCCAGCAGCCAAGTCATGGAGGCCTATGGCTACACCTTC. Its protein product is CASSQVMEAYGYTF.

V and J are TRBV29-1 and TRBJ2-1; 7 bases are shared with TRBD2. J gave up 3 bases and V 1 base, and 15 bases lay outside the gene matches. The germline CDR1 and CDR2 sequences are SQVTM and ANQGSEA. The CDR3 covers 18 residues. Written as DNA, the CDR3 is TGCAGCGTTGAAGGGCCCCTCTTTAAGGGCGGGAGCTACAATGAGCAGTTCTTC. Translation: CSVEGPLFKGGSYNEQFF.

This clone was seen just once. The genes are TRBV7-2 and TRBJ2-1; 12 bases fit TRBD2. Germline-derived CDR1 and CDR2 are SGHTA and FQGNSA. The ends lost 4 bases at V and 7 bases at J; junction bases unmatched: 5. The CDR3 spans 15 residues. The CDR3 DNA sequence: TGTGCCAGCAGCTCGCGACTAGCGGGAGTGAATGAGCAGTTCTTC. It codes for CASSSRLAGVNEQFF.

This clone was seen once. As DNA, the CDR3 is TGTGCCAGCAGCCCCCTCGACAGGGGGAAGATGGTGGACACTGAAGCTTTCTTT. Its protein is CASSPLDRGKMVDTEAFF. This chain uses TRBV9 with TRBJ1-1, with 9 bases aligning to TRBD1. Germline CDR1 SGDLS, CDR2 YYNGEE. V shed 4 bases, J shed 3 bases, and the junction held 16 bases outside the gene matches. There are 18 residues in the CDR3.

The V call is TRBV28, the J call TRBJ1-1; the D is unclear. This CDR3 spans 11 amino acids. Per germline, CDR1 MDHEN and CDR2 SYDVKM. Between the trimmed V and J ends, which lost 10 bases and 8 bases, there was a span of 14 bases. CDR3 in amino acids: CAILYMREAFF. CDR3 DNA sequence: TGTGCCATCCTCTATATGAGAGAAGCTTTCTTT.

About this clone: One junction end does not reproduce the germline sequence, and a read error may be involved. The V call is TRBV27, the J call TRBJ2-7, with 10 bases fitting TRBD1. CDR1 is MNHEY, CDR2 SMNVEV, per germline (reference sequence). The CDR3 covers 16 residues. The CDR3 DNA follows: TGTGCCTGCAGTTTTATTTGGGGACAGGGGTTATACGAGCAGCACTTC. This codes for CACSFIWGQGLYEQHF.

This chain links TRBV6-1 with TRBJ2-7, with 9 positions matching TRBD2. CDR1 is MNHNS and CDR2 is SASEGT in the germline V gene. The junction had 9 bases not matched to a gene; V was cut back by 4 bases and J by 2 bases. The CDR3 has 16 residues. The CDR3 loop is CASSARGGGATYEQYF. The DNA of the CDR3 is TGTGCCAGCAGTGCCCGGGGCGGGGGGGCGACCTACGAGCAGTACTTC.

The V gene is TRBV7-9, the J gene TRBJ2-7, with TRBD1 matching 8 bases. CDR3 size: 13 residues. With 3 bases clipped from V and 3 bases from J, the junction kept 1 base outside the gene matches. The germline CDR1 and CDR2 sequences are SEHNR and FQNEAQ (reference sequence). The CDR3 is CASSFGTGYEQYF. The CDR3 DNA reads as TGTGCCAGCAGCTTCGGGACAGGCTACGAGCAGTACTTC.

V and J are TRBV29-1 and TRBJ2-1; 12 bases are a match to TRBD2. Germline V lookup: CDR1 SQVTM, CDR2 ANQGSEA. The J segment lost 8 bases and the V segment lost 6 bases, leaving 5 bases of the junction unmatched. This CDR3 is 13 amino acids long. The CDR3 nucleotides read TGCAGCGTCGCCGGACTAGCGGGATATGAGCAGTTCTTC. It is translated as CSVAGLAGYEQFF.

The chain recombines TRBV7-2 with TRBJ2-1; a possible D gene is TRBD2 (6 bases). V was clipped by 1 base and J by 0 bases, with 13 bases between them. This CDR3 contains 17 residues. Germline assignment: CDR1 SGHTA and CDR2 FQGNSA. CDR3 DNA: TGTGCCAGCAGCTTAGGGTTGTACGGGAGCTCCTACAATGAGCAGTTCTTC. Translation: CASSLGLYGSSYNEQFF.